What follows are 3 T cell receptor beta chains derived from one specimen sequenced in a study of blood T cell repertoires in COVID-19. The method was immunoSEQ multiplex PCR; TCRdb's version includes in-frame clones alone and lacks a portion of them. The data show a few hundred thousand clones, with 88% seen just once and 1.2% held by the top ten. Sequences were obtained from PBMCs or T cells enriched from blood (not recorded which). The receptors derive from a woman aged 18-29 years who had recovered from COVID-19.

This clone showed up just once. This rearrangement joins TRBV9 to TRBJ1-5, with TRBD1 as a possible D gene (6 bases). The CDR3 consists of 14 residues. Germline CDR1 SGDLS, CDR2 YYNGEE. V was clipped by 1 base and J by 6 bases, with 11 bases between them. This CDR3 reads CASSVQGTGQPQHF. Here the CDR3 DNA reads TGTGCCAGCAGCGTACAGGGGACGGGTCAGCCCCAGCATTTT. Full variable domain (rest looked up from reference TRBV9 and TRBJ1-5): DSGVTQTPKHLITATGQRVTLRCSPRSGDLSVYWYQQSLDQGLQFLIQYYNGEERAKGNILERFSAQQFPDLHSELNLSSLELGDSALYFCASSVQGTGQPQHFGDGTRLSIL.

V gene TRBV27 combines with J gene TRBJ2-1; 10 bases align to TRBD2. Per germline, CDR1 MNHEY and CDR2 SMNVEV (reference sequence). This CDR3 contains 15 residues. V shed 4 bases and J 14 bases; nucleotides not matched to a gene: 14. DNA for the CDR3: TGTGCCAGCAGTTCCCTAGCGGGGGCCTTCAATGTGGAGTTCTTC. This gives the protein CASSSLAGAFNVEFF.

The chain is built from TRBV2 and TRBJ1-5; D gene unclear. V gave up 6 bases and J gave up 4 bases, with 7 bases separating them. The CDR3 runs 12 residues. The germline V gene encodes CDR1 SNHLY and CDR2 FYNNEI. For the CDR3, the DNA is TGTGCCAGCAGGAGCTTAAATCAGCCCCAGCATTTT. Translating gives CASRSLNQPQHF.